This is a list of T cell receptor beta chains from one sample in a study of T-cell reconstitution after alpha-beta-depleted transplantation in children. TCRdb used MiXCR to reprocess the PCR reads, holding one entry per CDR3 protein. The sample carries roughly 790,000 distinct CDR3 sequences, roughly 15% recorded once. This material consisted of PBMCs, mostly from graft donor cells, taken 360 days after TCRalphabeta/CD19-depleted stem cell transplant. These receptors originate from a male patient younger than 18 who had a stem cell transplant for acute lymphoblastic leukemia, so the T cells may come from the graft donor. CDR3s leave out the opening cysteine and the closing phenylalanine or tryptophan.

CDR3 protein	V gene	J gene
ATSRVPSGSYEQY	TRBV15	TRBJ2-7
ASSGVAASSYEQY	TRBV2	TRBJ2-7
ASSSKQGTGELF	TRBV5-1	TRBJ2-2
ASSLYFGPDDSYEQY	TRBV5-1	TRBJ2-7
ASSPLLAGDNEQF	TRBV12-3/TRBV12-4	TRBJ2-1
SARSLQGGAEAF	TRBV20-1	TRBJ1-1
ASSRRAAGELF	TRBV5-1	TRBJ2-2
ASSSGLGNYEQY	TRBV7-6	TRBJ2-7
SAREGGNQPQH	TRBV20-1	TRBJ1-5
ASSLRGINTEAF	TRBV7-6	TRBJ1-1
ASTGRESHEQY	TRBV2	TRBJ2-7
ASSWQASGTEAF	TRBV5-1	TRBJ1-1
ASSPDRGGTEAF	TRBV5-6	TRBJ1-1
ASSRLYRDFTETQY	TRBV6-2/TRBV6-3	TRBJ2-5
ASSRDVTKETQY	TRBV2	TRBJ2-5
ASSLGAATGNTIY	TRBV5-1	TRBJ1-3
ASSFGGEVSTDTQY	TRBV5-6	TRBJ2-3
ASSARQGGYGYT	TRBV5-1	TRBJ1-2
ASSLRGEGGSPLH	TRBV7-9	TRBJ1-6
ASSLRGTGRYEQY	TRBV12-3/TRBV12-4	TRBJ2-7
ASSFPGSSYNEQF	TRBV7-9	TRBJ2-1
ASSVLQGREDIQY	TRBV9	TRBJ2-4
ASRWVSSTTEAF	TRBV6-1	TRBJ1-1
ASSDMYGVHEQY	TRBV6-4	TRBJ2-7
ASSPGATYGYT	TRBV7-9	TRBJ1-2
ASSRDTRNTEAF	TRBV12-3/TRBV12-4	TRBJ1-1